This T cell receptor (beta chain) was identified in a study of spatial heterogeneity in lung cancer. Study details: There were consistently more beta-chain sequences detected than alpha-chain sequences.

This clonotype was detected many times. What it recognizes is unknown. This beta chain is an off-target read within a library intended for alpha chains, so its frequency means little. Carried by each TCR cDNA molecule was a unique molecular identifier. One entry per CDR3 protein results from TCRdb running MiXCR on the 5' RACE reads. The sample lists about 13,000 distinct CDR3 sequences; 3.9% were seen once. Whole-study findings and limits: Whereas they appeared in blood less at follow-up, ubiquitous expanded tumor TCRs appeared there more at resection.

This sample's time point: sample taken at primary tumor resection. Unsorted tumor, nontumor lung tissue or cryopreserved PBMC supplied the whole RNA. The approximately 79 donors had untreated early-stage non-small cell lung cancer. This receptor was taken from a male donor with early-stage non-small cell lung cancer. The sequences come from PBMCs, collected at surgery.

CDR3 in amino acids: CSARDGSRYTGELFF. DNA of the CDR3: TGCAGTGCTAGAGATGGTAGCCGATACACCGGGGAGCTGTTTTTT. This chain uses TRBV20-1 with TRBJ2-2; D ambiguous. Germline CDR1 is DFQATT and CDR2 is SNEGSKA (reference sequence). CDR3 length: 15 residues. The germline V and J ends were trimmed by 0 bases and 3 bases, with 11 bases remaining between them.